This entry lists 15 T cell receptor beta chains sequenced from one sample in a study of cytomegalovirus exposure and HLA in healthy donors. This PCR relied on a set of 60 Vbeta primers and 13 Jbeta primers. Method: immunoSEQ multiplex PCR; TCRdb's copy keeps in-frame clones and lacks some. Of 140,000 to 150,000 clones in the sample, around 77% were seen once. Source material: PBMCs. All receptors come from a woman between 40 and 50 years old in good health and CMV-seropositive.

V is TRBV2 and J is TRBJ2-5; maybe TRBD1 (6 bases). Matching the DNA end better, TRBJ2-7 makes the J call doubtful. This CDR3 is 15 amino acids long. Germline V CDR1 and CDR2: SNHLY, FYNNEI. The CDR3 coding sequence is TGTGCCAGCAGAGGACAACAGGGTCCGACCTACGAGCAGTACTTC. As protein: CASRGQQGPTYEQYF.

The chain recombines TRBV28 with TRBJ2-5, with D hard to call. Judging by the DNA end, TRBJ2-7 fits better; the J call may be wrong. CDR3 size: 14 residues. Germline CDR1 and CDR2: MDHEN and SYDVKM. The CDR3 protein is CASSLVAKAYEQYF. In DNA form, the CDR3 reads TGTGCCAGCAGTTTAGTCGCAAAAGCCTACGAGCAGTACTTC.

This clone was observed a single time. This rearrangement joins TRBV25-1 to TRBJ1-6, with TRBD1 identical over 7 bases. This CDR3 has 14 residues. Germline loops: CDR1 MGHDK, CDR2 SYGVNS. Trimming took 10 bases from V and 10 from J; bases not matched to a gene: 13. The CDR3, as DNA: TGTGCCACCGCAGGGGCAGGGGGACGATCACCCCTCCACTTT. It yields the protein CATAGAGGRSPLHF. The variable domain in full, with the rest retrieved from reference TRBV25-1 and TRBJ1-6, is EADIYQTPRYLVIGTGKKITLECSQTMGHDKMYWYQQDPGMELHLIHYSYGVNSTEKGDLSSESTVSRIRTEHFPLTLESARPSHTSQYLCATAGAGGRSPLHFGNGTRLTVT.

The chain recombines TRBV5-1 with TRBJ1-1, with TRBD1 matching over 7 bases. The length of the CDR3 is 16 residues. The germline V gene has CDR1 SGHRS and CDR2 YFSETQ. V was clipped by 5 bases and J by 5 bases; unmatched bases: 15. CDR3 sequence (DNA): TGCGCCAGCAGGGTTGGACAGGTCCTGGGTGGGACTGAAGCTTTCTTT. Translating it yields CASRVGQVLGGTEAFF.

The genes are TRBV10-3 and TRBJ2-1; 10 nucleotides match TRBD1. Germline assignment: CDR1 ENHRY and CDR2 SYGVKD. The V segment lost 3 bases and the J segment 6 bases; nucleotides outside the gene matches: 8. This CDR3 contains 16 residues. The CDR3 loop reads CAISEPGTGDVNEQFF. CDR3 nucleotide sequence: TGTGCCATCAGTGAACCCGGGACAGGGGACGTCAATGAGCAGTTCTTC.

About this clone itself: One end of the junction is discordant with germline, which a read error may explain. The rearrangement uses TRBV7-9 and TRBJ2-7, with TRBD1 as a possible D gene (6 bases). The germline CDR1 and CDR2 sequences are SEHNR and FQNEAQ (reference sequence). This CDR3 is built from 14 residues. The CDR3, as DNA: TGTTCCAGCAGCTTAGGTGGACAGACCTACGAGCAGTACTTC. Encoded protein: CSSSLGGQTYEQYF.

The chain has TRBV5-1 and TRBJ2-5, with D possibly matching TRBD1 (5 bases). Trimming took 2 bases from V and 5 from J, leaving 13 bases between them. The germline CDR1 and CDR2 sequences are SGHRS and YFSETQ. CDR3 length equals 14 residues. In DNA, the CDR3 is TGCGCCAGCAGCTTTGGTAGTGGGGCTGAGACCCAGTACTTC. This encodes CASSFGSGAETQYF.

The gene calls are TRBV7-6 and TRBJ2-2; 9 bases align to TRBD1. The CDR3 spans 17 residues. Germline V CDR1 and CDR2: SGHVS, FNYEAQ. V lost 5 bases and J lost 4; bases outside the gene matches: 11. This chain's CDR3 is CASSTYAGTGITGELFF. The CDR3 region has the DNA TGTGCCAGCAGCACCTATGCCGGGACAGGGATCACCGGGGAGCTGTTTTTT.

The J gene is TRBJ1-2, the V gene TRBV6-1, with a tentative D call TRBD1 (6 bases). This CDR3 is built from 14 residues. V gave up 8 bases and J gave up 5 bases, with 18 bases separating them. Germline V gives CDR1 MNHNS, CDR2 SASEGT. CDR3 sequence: CASLRDIGVYGYTF. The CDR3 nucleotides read TGTGCCAGCCTCCGGGACATTGGAGTTTATGGCTACACCTTC.

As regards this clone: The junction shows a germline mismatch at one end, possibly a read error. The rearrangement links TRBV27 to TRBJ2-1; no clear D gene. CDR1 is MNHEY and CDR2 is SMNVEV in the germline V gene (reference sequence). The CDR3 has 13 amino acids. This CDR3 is CASSLNSHNEQFF. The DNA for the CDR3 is TGTGCCAGCAGTTTAAACTCCCACAATGAGCAGTTCTTC.

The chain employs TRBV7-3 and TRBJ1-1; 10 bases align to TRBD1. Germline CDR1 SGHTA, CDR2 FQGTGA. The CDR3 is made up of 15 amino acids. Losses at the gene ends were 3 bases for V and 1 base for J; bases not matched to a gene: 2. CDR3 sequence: CASSFGTGANTEAFF. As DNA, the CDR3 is TGTGCCAGCAGCTTCGGGACAGGGGCGAACACTGAAGCTTTCTTT. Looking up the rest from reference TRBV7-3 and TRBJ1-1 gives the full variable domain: GAGVSQTPSNKVTEKGKYVELRCDPISGHTALYWYRQSLGQGPEFLIYFQGTGAADDSGLPNDRFFAVRPEGSVSTLKIQRTERGDSAVYLCASSFGTGANTEAFFGQGTRLTVV.

The CDR3 protein is CASSSPTGHLYNEQFF. In DNA, the CDR3 is TGTGCCAGCAGTTCCCCGACAGGGCACCTCTACAATGAGCAGTTCTTC. The V call is TRBV28, the J call TRBJ2-1; 7 bases line up with TRBD1. The length of the CDR3 is 16 residues. Germline-derived CDR1 and CDR2 are MDHEN and SYDVKM. V shed 4 bases and J 3 bases; nucleotides not matched to a gene: 9.

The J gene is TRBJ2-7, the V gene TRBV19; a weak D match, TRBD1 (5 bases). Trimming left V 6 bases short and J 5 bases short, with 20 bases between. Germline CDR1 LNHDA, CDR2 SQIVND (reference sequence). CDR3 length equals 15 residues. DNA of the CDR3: TGTGCCAGTAGATCCCGCCCTCTTGGCAGGGACGAGCAGTACTTC. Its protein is CASRSRPLGRDEQYF.

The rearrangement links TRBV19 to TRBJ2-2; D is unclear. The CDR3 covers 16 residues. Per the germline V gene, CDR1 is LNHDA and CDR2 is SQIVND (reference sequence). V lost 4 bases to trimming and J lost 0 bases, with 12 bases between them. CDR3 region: CASSKDGFANTGELFF. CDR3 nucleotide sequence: TGTGCCAGTAGTAAAGACGGGTTTGCGAACACCGGGGAGCTGTTTTTT. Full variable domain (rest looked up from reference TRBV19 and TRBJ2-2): DGGITQSPKYLFRKEGQNVTLSCEQNLNHDAMYWYRQDPGQGLRLIYYSQIVNDFQKGDIAEGYSVSREKKESFPLTVTSAQKNPTAFYLCASSKDGFANTGELFFGEGSRLTVL.

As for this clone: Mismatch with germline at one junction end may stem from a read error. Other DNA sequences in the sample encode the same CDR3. Here the CDR3 reads CASSGGSEQYF. The CDR3 DNA reads as TGCGCCAGCAGCGGGGGGTCCGAGCAGTACTTC. The chain combines TRBV5-6 with TRBJ2-7; 9 nucleotides align to TRBD2. The germline V gene encodes CDR1 SGHDT and CDR2 YYEEEE. The CDR3 has 11 amino acids. Filled out from reference TRBV5-6 and TRBJ2-7, the complete variable domain reads DAGVTQSPTHLIKTRGQQVTLRCSPKSGHDTVSWYQQALGQGPQFIFQYYEEEERQRGNFPDRFSGHQFPNYSSELNVNALLLGDSALYLCASSGGSEQYFGPGTRLTVT.